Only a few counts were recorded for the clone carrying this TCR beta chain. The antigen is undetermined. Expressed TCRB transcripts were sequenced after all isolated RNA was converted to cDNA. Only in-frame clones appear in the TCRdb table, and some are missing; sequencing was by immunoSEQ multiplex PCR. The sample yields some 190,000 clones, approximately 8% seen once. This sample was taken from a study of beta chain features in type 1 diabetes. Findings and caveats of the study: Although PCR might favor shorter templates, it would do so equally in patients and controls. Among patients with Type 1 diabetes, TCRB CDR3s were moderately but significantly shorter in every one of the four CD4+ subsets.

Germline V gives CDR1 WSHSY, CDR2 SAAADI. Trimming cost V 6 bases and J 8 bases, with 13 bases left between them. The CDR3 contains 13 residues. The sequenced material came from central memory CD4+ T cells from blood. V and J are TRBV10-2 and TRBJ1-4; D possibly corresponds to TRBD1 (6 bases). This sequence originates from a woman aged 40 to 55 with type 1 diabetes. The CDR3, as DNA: TGCGCCAGCAGCACTGACAGGCCCGAAAAACTGTTTTTT. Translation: CASSTDRPEKLFF.